This TCR beta chain was identified during a study of cytomegalovirus exposure and HLA in healthy donors. Study findings and constraints: Based on reports, TCR beta sequences accurately predicted HLA-A and HLA-B alleles for most subjects.

Both 60 Vbeta primers and 13 Jbeta primers went into the PCR. TCRdb keeps only in-frame clones here, not all; method: immunoSEQ multiplex PCR. The profile covers 110,000 or so clones, with approximately 80% appearing a single time and 1.5% taken by the ten largest. With respect to this clone: Its specificity is unknown.

CDR1 is SGHTA, CDR2 FQGNSA, per germline. Trimming took 1 base from V and 5 from J; bases not matched to a gene: 8. This CDR3 has 16 residues. The sequence was collected from a woman younger than 35 in good health and CMV-seronegative. The chain links TRBV7-2 to TRBJ2-5; TRBD2 aligns across 9 bases. Sequenced input: PBMCs. The CDR3 nucleotides read TGTGCCAGCAGCTTAGAGGGGCGGGGGGGCAGGGAGACCCAGTACTTC. This translates into CASSLEGRGGRETQYF. Full variable domain (missing parts from reference TRBV7-2 and TRBJ2-5): GAGVSQSPSNKVTEKGKDVELRCDPISGHTALYWYRQSLGQGLEFLIYFQGNSAPDKSGLPSDRFSAERTGGSVSTLTIQRTQQEDSAVYLCASSLEGRGGRETQYFGPGTRLLVL.